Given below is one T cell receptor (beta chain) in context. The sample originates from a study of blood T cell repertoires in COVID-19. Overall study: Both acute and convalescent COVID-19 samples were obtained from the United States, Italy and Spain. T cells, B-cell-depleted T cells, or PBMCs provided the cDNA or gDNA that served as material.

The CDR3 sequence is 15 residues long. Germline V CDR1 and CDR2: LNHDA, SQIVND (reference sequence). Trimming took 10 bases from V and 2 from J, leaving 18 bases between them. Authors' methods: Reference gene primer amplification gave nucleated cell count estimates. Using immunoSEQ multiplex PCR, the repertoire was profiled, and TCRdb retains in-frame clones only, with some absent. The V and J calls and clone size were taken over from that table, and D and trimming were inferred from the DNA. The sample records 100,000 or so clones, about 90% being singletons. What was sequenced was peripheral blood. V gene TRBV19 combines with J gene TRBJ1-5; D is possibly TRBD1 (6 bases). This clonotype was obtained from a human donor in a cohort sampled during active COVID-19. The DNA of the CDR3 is TGTGCCACCTCTGAAGGGGGATGGGGCAATCAGCCCCAGCATTTT. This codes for CATSEGGWGNQPQHF. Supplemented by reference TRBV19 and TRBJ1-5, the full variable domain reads DGGITQSPKYLFRKEGQNVTLSCEQNLNHDAMYWYRQDPGQGLRLIYYSQIVNDFQKGDIAEGYSVSREKKESFPLTVTSAQKNPTAFYLCATSEGGWGNQPQHFGDGTRLSIL.